This TCR beta chain was obtained from a study of blood T cell repertoires in COVID-19. Overall study context: Researchers got acute and convalescent COVID-19 samples from the United States, Italy and Spain. Sources were T cells, B-cell-depleted T cells, or PBMCs; the material itself was cDNA or gDNA.

J gave up 5 bases and V 0 bases, and 5 bases lay outside the gene matches. Germline V gene lookup returns CDR1 SGHRS and CDR2 YFSETQ. The CDR3 contains 16 residues. Authors' methods: Quantification of nucleated cells was approximated via reference gene primer amplification. Only in-frame clones appear in the TCRdb table, and some are missing; sequencing was by immunoSEQ multiplex PCR. That table gives V, J and clone size, and the DNA gave D and trimming. This table holds more than 150,000 clones, roughly 83% found once. The sample comprised peripheral blood. The chain uses TRBV5-1 and TRBJ2-1; 10 nucleotides align to TRBD2. The source is a woman in her sixties or seventies with acute or convalescent COVID-19. CDR3 DNA: TGCGCCAGCAGCTTGGTTAGCGGGGGGACTAACAATGAGCAGTTCTTC. It codes for CASSLVSGGTNNEQFF.